This T cell receptor (beta chain) was captured in a study of HIV-infected patients and healthy controls. Approximately 510 ng RNA was reverse transcribed with alpha and beta constant-region primers. Each of the alpha and beta chains got its own library through chain-specific third strand synthesis with indices. Each CDR3 protein is one row after TCRdb ran MiXCR on the 5' RACE reads. The table has around 13,000 distinct CDR3 sequences, about 10% seen once. Per germline, CDR1 SGHRS and CDR2 YFSETQ. V was shortened by 0 bases and J by 7 bases, with 20 bases between the two germline ends. This CDR3 has 17 residues. The repertoire came from unfractionated whole blood and reflected all unsorted peripheral T cells.

This receptor was taken from an adult in good health. The sample taken for sequencing was blood. This chain uses TRBV5-1 with TRBJ2-1; D call uncertain. The CDR3 DNA reads TGCGCCAGCAGCTTGGGGGTTGCCGAGACACCACTTAATGAGCAGTTCTTC. Translated: CASSLGVAETPLNEQFF.